The T cell receptor (beta chain) described here comes from a study of regulatory T cells in long-lasting Graves disease. Both iRepertoire HTBI primers and Arm-PCR of CDR3 regions were used to build the TCR beta libraries. TCRdb passed the multiplex PCR reads through MiXCR, listing each CDR3 protein once. The data hold roughly 490,000 distinct CDR3 sequences, with approximately 23% observed a single time. This clonotype came up a few times. Time point of the sample: persistent/refractory GD, antithyroid drugs over 5 years with positive TRAb. TCR sequences were obtained from RNA taken from PBMCs. Doctors identified Graves' disease using the American Thyroid Association guidelines. The sample consisted of peripheral blood mononuclear cells (PBMCs), taken when the disease was refractory, from a patient treated with antithyroid drugs. This sequence originates from a female donor with Graves disease.

Here the CDR3 reads CSALKGEGQSAYEQYF. The CDR3 coding sequence is TGCAGCGCGCTCAAGGGGGAAGGACAGTCTGCCTACGAGCAGTACTTC. The V and J genes are TRBV29-1 and TRBJ2-7, with D possibly matching TRBD1 (6 bases). V was trimmed by 7 bases and J by 2 bases, leaving 24 bases between them. CDR1 is SQVTM and CDR2 is ANQGSEA in the germline V gene. The CDR3 totals 16 residues.